One sample yielded the 7 T cell receptor beta chains listed below, sequenced in a study of blood T cell repertoires in COVID-19. Sequencing was performed with immunoSEQ multiplex PCR; in TCRdb, only in-frame clones are kept and a portion is missing. In the table there are some 180,000 clones, less than 85% of which are singletons. Sequencing used peripheral blood. The receptors were sampled from a man between 50 and 59 years old who had recovered from COVID-19.

This clone was found many times. The V gene is TRBV7-2, the J gene TRBJ2-7; 8 bases align to TRBD2. There are 13 residues in the CDR3. Trimming took 5 bases from V and 10 from J; bases not matched to a gene: 10. Germline V lookup: CDR1 SGHTA, CDR2 FQGNSA. In DNA, the CDR3 is TGTGCCAGCAGCCGGGGCGGGAGGACCGAACAGTACTTC. Its protein is CASSRGGRTEQYF.

The chain joins TRBV24-1 to TRBJ2-1; tentatively, D is TRBD1 (6 bases). Per the germline V gene, CDR1 is KGHDR and CDR2 is SFDVKD. This CDR3 has 14 amino acids. Deletions cut 3 bases from V and 6 bases from J, with 11 bases between. This CDR3 is CATSDMGHLNEQFF. The CDR3 DNA follows: TGTGCCACCAGTGATATGGGACATCTCAATGAGCAGTTCTTC.

The J gene is TRBJ2-1, the V gene TRBV18; 13 bases are shared with TRBD2. CDR1 and CDR2 (germline): KGHSH, LQKENI. Germline trimming cut 5 bases from V and 10 bases from J; bases unmatched to any gene: 11. The CDR3 is 16 amino acids. The CDR3 sequence is CASSSLGLAGTEEQFF. The CDR3 DNA sequence: TGTGCCAGCTCATCGCTGGGACTAGCGGGAACGGAGGAGCAGTTCTTC.

The V call is TRBV3-1 (or the pseudogene TRBV3-2), the J call TRBJ2-5; D might be TRBD1 (6 bases). The CDR3 has 13 residues. The germline V gene has CDR1 LGHDT and CDR2 YNNKEL (reference sequence). V was pared by 4 bases and J by 7 bases, with 13 bases between. The CDR3, as DNA: TGTGCCAGCAGCCCACAGGGTTTCAGGACCCAGTACTTC. Translating it yields CASSPQGFRTQYF.

The chain uses TRBV7-2 and TRBJ1-6, with a tentative D call TRBD1 (6 bases). The CDR3 consists of 16 residues. V was shortened by 8 bases and J by 0 bases, with 14 bases between the two germline ends. The germline CDR1 and CDR2 sequences are SGHTA and FQGNSA. CDR3 protein: CASGRGQLSYNSPLHF. The CDR3 DNA follows: TGTGCCAGCGGACGAGGACAGCTCTCCTATAATTCACCCCTCCACTTT.

The chain links TRBV5-1 to TRBJ2-7; the match to TRBD1 covers 7 bases. Looked up from germline, CDR1 is SGHRS and CDR2 is YFSETQ. This CDR3 comprises 14 residues. The junction had 5 bases not matched to a gene; V was cut back by 4 bases and J by 1 base. The CDR3 coding sequence is TGCGCCAGCAGCCGACCGGGACAGTCCTACGAGCAGTACTTC. It codes for CASSRPGQSYEQYF.

The chain couples TRBV21-1 to TRBJ1-3; TRBD1 is the table's D call and was not checked against the DNA. TRBV21-1 is given as a pseudogene. There are 15 residues in the CDR3. CDR3 protein: CASSKATGSGNTIYF. CDR3 DNA: TGTGCCAGCAGCAAAGCTACAGGCTCTGGAAACACCATATATTTT.